This entry lists 9 T cell receptor beta chains sequenced from one sample in a study of vaccination and CD4 T cells after COVID-19 (dated 2022 in TCRdb). Antigens of these TCRs are unknown. Libraries were built with PCR. The sequencer listed for this sample is Illumina iSeq 100. At the Johns Hopkins FTIC core, DNA from the cultured CD4+ T cells underwent TCR sequencing with the Oncomine TCR Beta short-read assay. TCRdb reanalyzed the raw reads on its own, using fastp at Q25 for trimming and MiXCR for clone calling, and kept in-frame beta chains. Every entry covers one CDR3 protein and lists the most common genes and DNA from its rows. This sample is represented by about 7,100 distinct CDR3 sequences; about 43% of them were singletons. The ten largest clones represent about 33% of the sample. Taken with the paper, the label for treatment or condition translates to: roughly 11-day PBMC culture with coronavirus spike peptide pools or control peptides (ViraFEST assay). CD4+ T cells from unexposed donors were collected before the COVID-19 pandemic (2011-2018).

Sequencing used CD4+ T cells from blood, cultured in vitro. The receptors originated from a human donor in good health.

The V call is TRBV10-1, the J call TRBJ2-1; tentatively, D is TRBD1 or TRBD2 (5 bases each). Germline V CDR1 and CDR2: WNHNN, SYGVQD (reference sequence). CDR3 length equals 16 residues. With 2 bases removed from V and 8 bases from J, the gap between germline ends came to 19 bases. The DNA for the CDR3 is TGCGCCAGCAGTGAGGGGACCAAGGCTAGCAACCATGAGCAGTTCTTC. It codes for CASSEGTKASNHEQFF.

This rearrangement joins TRBV20-1 to TRBJ2-7; TRBD2 matches at 11 bases. This CDR3 contains 15 residues. Per germline, CDR1 DFQATT and CDR2 SNEGSKA (reference sequence). Unmatched junction bases numbered 9, after V lost 6 bases and J lost 2 bases. For the CDR3, the DNA is TGCAGTGCCCCATCCGGGACTAGCGGTACCTACGAGCAGTACTTC. Encoded protein: CSAPSGTSGTYEQYF.

This clonotype appeared a single time. The rearrangement links TRBV6-1 to TRBJ2-7; no definite D call. The germline V gene has CDR1 MNHNS and CDR2 SASEGT. V was shortened by 2 bases and J by 1 base, with 12 bases between the two germline ends. CDR3 size: 15 residues. CDR3 coding DNA: TGTGCCAGCAGTGAAACGGATCCAGCGTCCTACGAGCAGTACTTC. Translating gives CASSETDPASYEQYF.

The chain carries TRBV19 and TRBJ1-2; D remains unclear. This CDR3 spans 14 amino acids. Germline CDR1 LNHDA, CDR2 SQIVND (reference sequence). V was clipped by 3 bases and J by 1 base, with 9 bases between them. In nucleotides, the CDR3 is TGTGCCAGTAGTATGTCGGTTGATAACTATGGCTACACCTTC. Its translation is CASSMSVDNYGYTF.

The chain employs TRBV19 and TRBJ1-5; the D gene is possibly TRBD1 (6 bases). Trimming took 2 bases from V and 6 from J, leaving 14 bases between them. The CDR3 contains 15 residues. Germline CDR1 is LNHDA and CDR2 is SQIVND (reference sequence). CDR3 in DNA: TGTGCCAGTAGTATATCCCCACAGGGTCTTCAGCCCCAGCATTTT. Translation gives CASSISPQGLQPQHF.

The rearrangement joins TRBV15 to TRBJ1-6, with D possibly TRBD1 on 6 matching bases. CDR1 LNHNV and CDR2 YYDKDF come from the germline V gene (reference sequence). This CDR3 has 14 residues. V was clipped by 4 bases and J by 10 bases, with 14 bases between them. CDR3 amino acids: CATSIFRGESPLHF. Here the CDR3 DNA reads TGTGCCACCAGCATCTTTAGGGGGGAATCACCCCTCCACTTT.

A few counts support this clonotype. The J gene is TRBJ2-2, the V gene TRBV20-1; perhaps TRBD1 as D (5 bases). Germline CDR1 is DFQATT and CDR2 is SNEGSKA (reference sequence). The ends were cut back, 6 bases at V and 0 bases at J, with 14 bases in the middle. The CDR3 runs 15 residues. CDR3 amino acids: CSAFGQTANTGELFF. The CDR3 coding sequence is TGCAGTGCGTTTGGACAAACCGCGAACACCGGGGAGCTGTTTTTT.

The chain links TRBV6-5 to TRBJ2-7; D is perhaps TRBD2 (6 bases). The CDR3 is made up of 15 amino acids. Germline CDR1 is MNHEY and CDR2 is SVGAGI. V gave up 0 bases and J gave up 2 bases, with 11 bases separating them. The CDR3 region has the DNA TGTGCCAGCAGTTACTCCCGGGGGAGTACCTACGAGCAGTACTTC. It is translated as CASSYSRGSTYEQYF.

This clonotype was picked up a small number of times. The V and J genes are TRBV6-2 or TRBV6-3 and TRBJ1-1, with TRBD1 as a possible D gene (6 bases). The CDR3 contains 12 residues. Germline V gives CDR1 MNHEY, CDR2 SVGEGT. Trimming took off 4 bases at V and 7 bases at J, with 10 bases between the two ends. This CDR3 reads CASSLQGVEAFF. The CDR3 region has the DNA TGTGCCAGCAGTTTACAGGGTGTTGAAGCTTTCTTT.